The entry below gives a single T cell receptor beta chain sequence along with its context. Its antigen is still unknown. Trimming pared 6 bases from V and 1 base from J, leaving 9 bases between. CDR3 length equals 13 residues. The germline CDR1 and CDR2 sequences are LNHDA and SQIVND (reference sequence). The sample is drawn from a study of beta chain features in type 1 diabetes. Study summary: The study found patients and healthy donors alike in age, gender and cell yields. The study, taken as a whole, reports: There was a moderate but significant shortening of TCRB CDR3s in all four CD4+ subsets of Type 1 diabetes patients. The naive, central memory and Treg TCRB repertoires of patients appeared to be more similar to one another than those of healthy donors.

Purity exceeding 95% was reached by all sorted populations. The study reverse transcribed the entire isolated RNA, so it sequenced expressed TCRB transcripts. Sequencing was performed with immunoSEQ multiplex PCR; in TCRdb, only in-frame clones are kept and a portion is missing. The profile covers 250,000 or so clones, with over 20% appearing a single time and 0.028% taken by the ten largest. Sequenced: naive CD4+ T cells from blood. V usage is TRBV19 and J usage is TRBJ2-5, with D possibly being TRBD2 (5 bases). The receptor was derived from a woman in her 40s with type 1 diabetes. CDR3 coding DNA: TGTGCCAGTAGGAGACTACCCCAAGAGACCCAGTACTTC. Protein: CASRRLPQETQYF.